The 29 T cell receptor beta chains below all came from one sample that was sequenced in a study of chemoradiotherapy in HPV16-positive cancers. The assay was immunoSEQ multiplex PCR, and TCRdb's table has in-frame clones only and misses some. Of about 24,000 clones listed, roughly 87% are singletons. This material consisted of blood, taken from a patient who underwent chemoradiotherapy. These receptors all come from a human donor with HPV-associated anogenital cancer.

As to this clone: One end of the junction does not line up with germline, which may come from a read error. The V call is TRBV19, the J call TRBJ2-5; 8 nucleotides match TRBD2. CDR1 LNHDA and CDR2 SQIVND come from the germline V gene (reference sequence). The CDR3 totals 12 residues. Here the CDR3 reads CASSATGTRTHF. DNA for the CDR3: TGTGCCAGTAGTGCCACCGGGACTAGAACCCACTTC.

The V call is TRBV19, the J call TRBJ1-1, with no clear D. This CDR3 is 14 amino acids long. The V and J ends lost 3 bases and 0 bases respectively, with 8 bases between them. The germline V gene encodes CDR1 LNHDA and CDR2 SQIVND (reference sequence). The CDR3 DNA reads TGTGCCAGTAGTATCCGGGCGGTGAACACTGAAGCTTTCTTT. Protein: CASSIRAVNTEAFF.

The chain links TRBV19 to TRBJ2-2; tentatively, D is TRBD2 (6 bases). Trimming removed 3 bases at V and 3 bases at J, with 17 bases between. The V gene's germline CDR1 is LNHDA and CDR2 SQIVND (reference sequence). The CDR3 extends over 17 amino acids. The CDR3 here is CASSMRGYERDTGELFF. In DNA, the CDR3 is TGTGCCAGTAGTATGCGGGGTTACGAGAGGGACACCGGGGAGCTGTTTTTT.

The rearrangement uses TRBV5-5 and TRBJ1-1, with D unclear. The CDR3 is made up of 12 amino acids. Trimming removed 1 base from V and 7 bases from J, with 8 bases in between. Germline lookup yields CDR1 SGHKS and CDR2 YYEKEE (reference sequence). This CDR3 is CASSLWADEAFF. The CDR3 nucleotides read TGTGCCAGCAGCTTGTGGGCGGATGAAGCTTTCTTT.

The J gene is TRBJ2-6, the V gene TRBV4-1; D tentatively fits TRBD1 or TRBD2 (5 bases each). The CDR3 runs 15 residues. Between the trimmed V and J ends, which lost 4 bases and 11 bases, there was a span of 18 bases. Germline values: CDR1 MGHRA, CDR2 YSYEKL. CDR3 loop: CASSPRDGENYVLTF. The CDR3 DNA sequence: TGCGCCAGCAGCCCCCGGGACGGAGAAAACTACGTCCTGACTTTC.

The rearrangement joins TRBV27 to TRBJ2-7, with TRBD2 identical over 7 bases. The J segment lost 3 bases and the V segment lost 0 bases, leaving 8 bases of the junction unmatched. Looked up from germline, CDR1 is MNHEY and CDR2 is SMNVEV (reference sequence). The CDR3 runs 16 residues. Here the CDR3 reads CASSLSMGERDYEQYF. The CDR3 DNA reads TGTGCCAGCAGTTTATCGATGGGCGAGCGGGACTACGAGCAGTACTTC.

V is TRBV29-1 and J is TRBJ2-3; D is ambiguous. This CDR3 is 13 amino acids long. Looked up from germline, CDR1 is SQVTM and CDR2 is ANQGSEA. Trimming shortened V by 0 bases and J by 6 bases, and 10 bases separated the two germline ends. CDR3 nucleotides: TGCAGCGTTGAAGAAAGCTTTGTTGATACGCAGTATTTT. This codes for CSVEESFVDTQYF.

This clone was counted a single time. The V gene is TRBV7-2, the J gene TRBJ2-1; D remains unclear. Germline V gives CDR1 SGHTA, CDR2 FQGNSA. Trimming took 5 bases from V and 6 from J, leaving 11 bases between them. The CDR3 spans 13 residues. Here the CDR3 DNA reads TGTGCCAGCAGCAATTCGAACGGCAATGAGCAGTTCTTC. Protein product: CASSNSNGNEQFF. The full variable domain, with the rest looked up from reference TRBV7-2 and TRBJ2-1, is GAGVSQSPSNKVTEKGKDVELRCDPISGHTALYWYRQSLGQGLEFLIYFQGNSAPDKSGLPSDRFSAERTGGSVSTLTIQRTQQEDSAVYLCASSNSNGNEQFFGPGTRLTVL.

The chain joins TRBV2 to TRBJ1-1; D possibly corresponds to TRBD1 (6 bases). The germline CDR1 and CDR2 sequences are SNHLY and FYNNEI. Trimming stripped 11 bases from V and 2 bases from J, with 15 bases between. CDR3 length equals 13 residues. The CDR3 loop is CAQGRGRNTEAFF. CDR3 nucleotide sequence: TGTGCCCAGGGGAGGGGGAGAAACACTGAAGCTTTCTTT. The variable domain in full, with the rest retrieved from reference TRBV2 and TRBJ1-1, is EPEVTQTPSHQVTQMGQEVILRCVPISNHLYFYWYRQILGQKVEFLVSFYNNEISEKSEIFDDQFSVERPDGSNFTLKIRSTKLEDSAMYFCAQGRGRNTEAFFGQGTRLTVV.

This clone was found a few times. The chain has TRBV29-1 and TRBJ2-6; TRBD1 is a possible D gene (5 bases). Per the germline V gene, CDR1 is SQVTM and CDR2 is ANQGSEA. V gave up 0 bases and J gave up 1 base, with 10 bases separating them. This CDR3 contains 16 residues. The CDR3 is CSVEDLQGSGANVLTF. The DNA for the CDR3 is TGCAGCGTTGAAGATCTTCAGGGATCTGGGGCCAACGTCCTGACTTTC.

V gene TRBV6-6 combines with J gene TRBJ2-2; 7 bases map to TRBD2. This CDR3 comprises 15 residues. The germline V gene has CDR1 MNHNY and CDR2 SVGAGI (reference sequence). V was clipped by 6 bases and J by 7 bases; unmatched bases: 11. The CDR3: CASSRGGPIGGELFF. In DNA form, the CDR3 reads TGTGCCAGCAGCCGCGGGGGTCCAATTGGCGGGGAGCTGTTTTTT.

The V and J genes are TRBV5-5 and TRBJ2-5; D may be TRBD1 (7 bases). V lost 2 bases to trimming and J lost 7 bases, with 12 bases between them. The length of the CDR3 is 13 residues. Germline V gene sequence: CDR1 SGHKS, CDR2 YYEKEE (reference sequence). The CDR3 region has the DNA TGTGCCAGCAGCTTAACAGGGGAGGCGACCCAGTACTTC. It codes for CASSLTGEATQYF. Complete variable domain (other parts from reference TRBV5-5 and TRBJ2-5): DAGVTQSPTHLIKTRGQQVTLRCSPISGHKSVSWYQQVLGQGPQFIFQYYEKEERGRGNFPDRFSARQFPNYSSELNVNALLLGDSALYLCASSLTGEATQYFGPGTRLLVL.

The V and J genes are TRBV7-7 and TRBJ2-3; D remains ambiguous. The V gene lost 5 bases and the J gene lost 1 base, with 7 bases spanning the gap. This CDR3 has 13 residues. Germline V gives CDR1 SSHAT, CDR2 FNYEAQ (reference sequence). This CDR3 is CASSPRGTDTQYF. CDR3 sequence (DNA): TGTGCCAGCAGCCCCCGGGGCACAGATACGCAGTATTTT.

The chain carries TRBV5-4 and TRBJ1-3; TRBD1 is a possible D gene (5 bases). From germline, CDR1 is SGHNT and CDR2 YYREEE (reference sequence). Trimming took off 2 bases at V and 0 bases at J, with 9 bases between the two ends. The CDR3 extends over 15 amino acids. DNA of the CDR3: TGTGCCAGCAGCTTTGGGGGGGGCTCTGGAAACACCATATATTTT. Its translation: CASSFGGGSGNTIYF.

This sequence joins TRBV7-2 and TRBJ2-7; 10 positions match TRBD1. The V segment lost 4 bases and the J segment 3 bases; nucleotides outside the gene matches: 3. This CDR3 comprises 14 residues. Germline V gene lookup returns CDR1 SGHTA and CDR2 FQGNSA. The CDR3 coding sequence is TGTGCCAGCAGCTACCGGGACAGGGGCTACGAGCAGTACTTC. As protein: CASSYRDRGYEQYF.

This clone has only one observation. V gene TRBV7-9 combines with J gene TRBJ1-4; TRBD1 aligns across 9 bases. Germline assignment: CDR1 SEHNR and CDR2 FQNEAQ (reference sequence). This CDR3 has 15 amino acids. After removal of 4 bases from V and 6 bases from J, the junction contained 6 bases not matched to a gene. The DNA of the CDR3 is TGTGCCAGCAGCTCGTCCGGGACAGGGTATGAAAAACTGTTTTTT. It specifies CASSSSGTGYEKLFF.

J is TRBJ1-1 and V is TRBV9; D not resolved. The length of the CDR3 is 13 residues. CDR1 and CDR2 (germline): SGDLS, YYNGEE. The V gene lost 4 bases and the J gene lost 1 base, with 8 bases spanning the gap. The CDR3 DNA is TGTGCCAGCAGCCCCCCCCAGAACACTGAAGCTTTCTTT. Protein: CASSPPQNTEAFF.

The gene calls are TRBV6-5 and TRBJ2-7, with TRBD2 as a possible D gene (5 bases). The CDR3 loop spans 12 amino acids. Looked up from germline, CDR1 is MNHEY and CDR2 is SVGAGI. V gave up 6 bases and J gave up 6 bases, with 12 bases separating them. This CDR3 reads CASRTPGSEQYF. The CDR3 bases are TGTGCCAGCAGGACCCCGGGGAGCGAGCAGTACTTC.

The chain combines TRBV18 with TRBJ1-3; D unresolved. Trimming removed 2 bases at V and 0 bases at J, with 14 bases between. CDR1 and CDR2 (germline): KGHSH, LQKENI. CDR3 length: 17 residues. The CDR3 DNA reads TGTGCCAGCTCACCAAGCGGAGGGATCTACTCTGGAAACACCATATATTTT. Translated: CASSPSGGIYSGNTIYF.

This clone was seen just once. The J gene is TRBJ2-3, the V gene TRBV15, with a weak D call TRBD2 (6 bases). V was cut by 0 bases and J by 6 bases, with 13 bases left in between. The CDR3 is made up of 15 amino acids. Germline CDR1 and CDR2: LNHNV and YYDKDF (reference sequence). The CDR3 DNA is TGTGCCACCAGCAGAGATCGGGGCGGGGCGGATACGCAGTATTTT. Translation: CATSRDRGGADTQYF.

This chain joins TRBV10-3 and TRBJ1-3, with D possibly being TRBD1 (6 bases). CDR1 ENHRY and CDR2 SYGVKD come from the germline V gene. The CDR3 covers 13 residues. Trimming pared 6 bases from V and 0 bases from J, leaving 6 bases between. CDR3 bases: TGTGCCATCAGGGACAGCTCTGGAAACACCATATATTTT. Its protein product is CAIRDSSGNTIYF.

This chain connects TRBV19 to TRBJ2-1, with D possibly being TRBD2 (5 bases). The CDR3 sequence is 14 residues long. Per germline, CDR1 LNHDA and CDR2 SQIVND (reference sequence). Trimming took 7 bases from V and 3 from J, leaving 13 bases between them. CDR3 sequence (DNA): TGTGCCAGTATGACAAGCGGAGGCTACAATGAGCAGTTCTTC. The encoded protein is CASMTSGGYNEQFF.

In this sample, this clone turned up a few times. The CDR3 bases are TGTGCCAGCAGCTGGGACGCCACTGAAGCTTTCTTT. Encoded protein: CASSWDATEAFF. The chain joins TRBV5-5 to TRBJ1-1; D may be TRBD1 (5 bases). Trimming took 3 bases from V and 4 from J, leaving 7 bases between them. Germline lookup yields CDR1 SGHKS and CDR2 YYEKEE (reference sequence). There are 12 residues in the CDR3.

The chain couples TRBV7-2 to TRBJ1-6; a possible D gene is TRBD1 (5 bases). Germline V lookup: CDR1 SGHTA, CDR2 FQGNSA. The CDR3 consists of 15 residues. Trimming removed 2 bases at V and 14 bases at J, with 19 bases between. The CDR3 here is CASSLNRGREWALHF. For the CDR3, the DNA is TGTGCCAGCAGCTTAAACCGGGGCCGGGAATGGGCCCTCCACTTT. Full variable domain (rest looked up from reference TRBV7-2 and TRBJ1-6): GAGVSQSPSNKVTEKGKDVELRCDPISGHTALYWYRQSLGQGLEFLIYFQGNSAPDKSGLPSDRFSAERTGGSVSTLTIQRTQQEDSAVYLCASSLNRGREWALHFGNGTRLTVT.

The chain is built from TRBV5-5 and TRBJ2-5; D possibly matches TRBD1 or TRBD2 (6 bases each). The germline gives CDR1 SGHKS, CDR2 YYEKEE (reference sequence). The ends were cut back, 4 bases at V and 4 bases at J, with 17 bases in the middle. The CDR3 loop spans 15 amino acids. CDR3 sequence: CASSPWGASAETQYF. The CDR3 DNA reads TGTGCCAGCAGCCCCTGGGGGGCTAGCGCAGAGACCCAGTACTTC.

The chain is built from TRBV10-2 and TRBJ1-5; 10 nucleotides align to TRBD1. The CDR3 runs to 15 residues. Trimming at V came to 5 bases and at J to 2 bases, leaving 3 bases not matched to a gene. The germline V gene has CDR1 WSHSY and CDR2 SAAADI. The CDR3 sequence is CASSWTGGRNQPQHF. The CDR3 DNA reads TGCGCCAGCAGTTGGACAGGGGGTCGCAATCAGCCCCAGCATTTT.

This clone was seen a few times. This chain uses TRBV11-1 with TRBJ2-7, with 8 bases matching TRBD1. With 3 bases clipped from V and 3 bases from J, the junction kept 4 bases outside the gene matches. CDR3 length: 14 amino acids. Germline CDR1 and CDR2: SGHAT and FQDESV (reference sequence). This CDR3 is CASSFSGQGYEQYF. In DNA form, the CDR3 reads TGTGCCAGCAGCTTTTCAGGACAGGGCTACGAGCAGTACTTC.

J is TRBJ2-5 and V is TRBV11-2; 8 positions agree with TRBD1. CDR1 is SGHAT and CDR2 is FQNNGV in the germline V gene. The CDR3 runs 16 residues. V gave up 4 bases and J gave up 4 bases; unmatched junction bases: 11. CDR3 DNA: TGTGCCAGCAGCTGGGGTTCCGACAGGGGAGGAGAGACCCAGTACTTC. Protein: CASSWGSDRGGETQYF.

This clone was seen only once. This may be a read error: a much more frequent sequence differs by one nucleotide. The V gene is TRBV11-2, the J gene TRBJ2-7; D unresolved. This CDR3 contains 12 residues. Germline assignment: CDR1 SGHAT and CDR2 FQNNGV. The CDR3 nucleotides are TGTACCAGCAGCTCCCTAGTCGACGAGCAGTACTTC. As protein: CTSSSLVDEQYF. Full variable domain (missing parts from reference TRBV11-2 and TRBJ2-7): EAGVAQSPRYKIIEKRQSVAFWCNPISGHATLYWYQQILGQGPKLLIQFQNNGVVDDSQLPKDRFSAERLKGVDSTLKIQPAKLEDSAVYLCTSSSLVDEQYFGPGTRLTVT.